This TCR beta chain comes out of a study of blood T cell repertoires in COVID-19. Generated by immunoSEQ multiplex PCR, the TCRdb table keeps only in-frame clones and is missing some. The repertoire holds some 260,000 clones, with 85% to 95% as singletons. Trimming cost V 2 bases and J 7 bases, with 23 bases left between them. Germline CDR1 and CDR2: LGHDT and YNNKEL (reference sequence). This CDR3 is built from 17 residues. The material sequenced was PBMCs or T cells enriched from blood (not recorded which). The TCR originated in a woman aged 18-29 years who had recovered from COVID-19. The V gene is TRBV3-1 (or the pseudogene TRBV3-2), the J gene TRBJ1-2; D not resolved. The CDR3, as DNA: TGTGCCAGCAGCCAACGCGCGCAGTCCCTTACCTCAGGTGGCTACACCTTC. The encoded protein is CASSQRAQSLTSGGYTF.